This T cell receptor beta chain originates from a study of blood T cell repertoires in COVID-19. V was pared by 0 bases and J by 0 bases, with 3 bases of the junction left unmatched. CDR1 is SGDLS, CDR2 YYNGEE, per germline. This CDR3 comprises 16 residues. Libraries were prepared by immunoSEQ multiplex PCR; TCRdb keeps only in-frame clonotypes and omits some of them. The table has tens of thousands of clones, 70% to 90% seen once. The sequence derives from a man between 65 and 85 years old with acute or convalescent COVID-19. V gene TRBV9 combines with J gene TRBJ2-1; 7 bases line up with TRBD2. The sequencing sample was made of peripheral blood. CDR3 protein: CASSVEAGNSYNEQFF. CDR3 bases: TGTGCCAGCAGCGTAGAAGCGGGAAACTCCTACAATGAGCAGTTCTTC.